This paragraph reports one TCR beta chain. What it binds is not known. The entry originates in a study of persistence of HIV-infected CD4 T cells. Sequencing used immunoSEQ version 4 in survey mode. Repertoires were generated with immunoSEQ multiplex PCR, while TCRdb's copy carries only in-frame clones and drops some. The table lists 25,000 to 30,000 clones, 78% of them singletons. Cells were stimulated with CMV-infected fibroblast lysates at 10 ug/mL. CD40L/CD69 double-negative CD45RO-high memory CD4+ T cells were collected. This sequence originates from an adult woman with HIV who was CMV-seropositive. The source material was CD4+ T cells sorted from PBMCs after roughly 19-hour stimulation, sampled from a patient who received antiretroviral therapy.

CDR3 in DNA: TGTGCCAGTAGCGACAGGGGGCGCGACTACACCTTC. It specifies CASSDRGRDYTF. This chain connects TRBV19 to TRBJ1-2; 10 nucleotides match TRBD1. CDR1 and CDR2 (germline): LNHDA, SQIVND (reference sequence). Germline trimming cut 6 bases from V and 10 bases from J; bases unmatched to any gene: 5. The length of the CDR3 is 12 residues.